The 22 T cell receptor beta chains given below trace back to one sample, sequenced in a study of cytomegalovirus exposure and HLA in healthy donors. Primers: 60 Vbeta forward and 13 Jbeta reverse. The assay was immunoSEQ multiplex PCR, and TCRdb's table has in-frame clones only and misses some. Among 90,000 or so clones listed, around 80% were seen once. The sample taken for sequencing was PBMCs. The receptors were gathered from a male donor in good health and CMV-seropositive.

The chain uses TRBV30 and TRBJ1-2; 7 bases agree with TRBD1. The CDR3 is made up of 13 amino acids. CDR1 and CDR2 (germline): GTSNPN, SVGIG (reference sequence). J gave up 5 bases and V 1 base, and 4 bases lay outside the gene matches. In DNA form, the CDR3 reads TGTGCCTGGAGTGCCGGGACAGATTATGGCTACACCTTC. Translated: CAWSAGTDYGYTF. The full variable domain, rest sourced from reference TRBV30 and TRBJ1-2, is SQTIHQWPATLVQPVGSPLSLECTVEGTSNPNLYWYRQAAGRGLQLLFYSVGIGQISSEVPQNLSASRPQDRQFILSSKKLLLSDSGFYLCAWSAGTDYGYTFGSGTRLTVV.

This clone was observed a handful of times. The CDR3 loop is CASSGGTGPYEQYF. The CDR3 DNA sequence: TGTGCCAGCAGTGGAGGGACAGGGCCCTACGAGCAGTACTTC. This rearrangement joins TRBV28 to TRBJ2-5; 9 nucleotides line up with TRBD1. The last part of the DNA fits TRBJ2-7 better; the J call may be wrong. The CDR3 runs 14 residues. CDR1 is MDHEN and CDR2 is SYDVKM in the germline V gene.

This chain connects TRBV5-6 to TRBJ2-2; 8 bases are a match to TRBD1. With V trimmed by 5 bases and J by 3 bases, 15 bases remained unmatched. Per the germline V gene, CDR1 is SGHDT and CDR2 is YYEEEE. The CDR3 covers 18 residues. The CDR3 DNA sequence: TGTGCCAGCAGTTCCTTCAGGACAGGGATTGTTTACACCGGGGAGCTGTTTTTT. It yields the protein CASSSFRTGIVYTGELFF.

The chain is built from TRBV28 and TRBJ2-7; tentatively, D is TRBD2 (6 bases). V dropped 10 bases and J dropped 2 bases, with 15 bases sitting between them. The CDR3 has 13 residues. Germline-derived CDR1 and CDR2 are MDHEN and SYDVKM. For the CDR3, the DNA is TGTGCCACCGACACGACTAGTCCCTACGAGCAGTACTTC. Translating gives CATDTTSPYEQYF.

The genes are TRBV27 and TRBJ2-3; possibly TRBD2 for D (5 bases). This CDR3 is built from 13 residues. Deletions cut 4 bases from V and 6 bases from J, with 11 bases between. Germline CDR1 and CDR2: MNHEY and SMNVEV (reference sequence). The CDR3 nucleotides read TGTGCCAGCAGTTCACCACTAGGGGATACGCAGTATTTT. Translated, it gives CASSSPLGDTQYF.

This chain connects TRBV19 to TRBJ2-7; TRBD1 agrees at 11 bases. The germline gives CDR1 LNHDA, CDR2 SQIVND (reference sequence). The CDR3 consists of 14 residues. The ends lost 5 bases at V and 7 bases at J; junction bases unmatched: 7. DNA of the CDR3: TGTGCCAGTAGTCCTTTTGGGACAGGGGGAGAGCAGTACTTC. This translates into CASSPFGTGGEQYF.

This chain joins TRBV12-5 and TRBJ1-1; 7 bases are shared with TRBD1. Germline trimming cut 6 bases from V and 5 bases from J; bases unmatched to any gene: 9. Germline CDR1 LGHNT, CDR2 FRNRAP. The CDR3 runs to 14 residues. The CDR3 sequence is CASGRGQFDTEAFF. In nucleotides, the CDR3 is TGTGCTAGTGGCCGGGGACAGTTCGATACTGAAGCTTTCTTT.

The table lists this clone with a count of one. The chain has TRBV6-1 and TRBJ2-7, with 11 bases identical to TRBD2. The V and J ends lost 3 bases and 2 bases, in that order; junction bases with no gene match: 3. The CDR3 has 15 residues. Germline V gene sequence: CDR1 MNHNS, CDR2 SASEGT. Here the CDR3 reads CASSDGTSGAYEQYF. The DNA for the CDR3 is TGTGCCAGCAGTGACGGGACTAGCGGAGCCTACGAGCAGTACTTC.

The chain is built from TRBV5-1 and TRBJ2-5; D gene uncertain. The CDR3 contains 13 residues. V lost 1 base, J lost 0 bases, and 4 bases lay in between. The V gene's germline CDR1 is SGHRS and CDR2 YFSETQ. The CDR3 reads CASSLSNQETQYF. The CDR3, as DNA: TGCGCCAGCAGCTTGTCTAACCAAGAGACCCAGTACTTC.

The V call is TRBV2, the J call TRBJ2-7; 9 bases match TRBD2. Unmatched junction bases numbered 3, after V lost 6 bases and J lost 3 bases. CDR3 length: 13 amino acids. Germline lookup yields CDR1 SNHLY and CDR2 FYNNEI. CDR3 loop: CASRTSGIYEQYF. CDR3 bases: TGTGCCAGCAGGACTAGCGGAATCTACGAGCAGTACTTC.

The rearrangement uses TRBV5-4 and TRBJ2-1; possible D gene TRBD1, 5 bases. Germline CDR1 is SGHNT and CDR2 is YYREEE (reference sequence). The CDR3 loop spans 13 amino acids. The V gene lost 0 bases and the J gene lost 9 bases, with 10 bases spanning the gap. This CDR3 reads CASSLARGSEQFF. The DNA of the CDR3 is TGTGCCAGCAGCTTGGCAAGGGGCAGTGAGCAGTTCTTC.

V is TRBV28 and J is TRBJ1-6; 7 positions match TRBD1. J gave up 10 bases and V 5 bases, and 5 bases lay outside the gene matches. The CDR3 is made up of 13 amino acids. CDR1 and CDR2 from the germline V gene are MDHEN and SYDVKM. The CDR3 here is CASSPTGVSPLHF. CDR3 coding DNA: TGTGCCAGCAGTCCCACAGGGGTATCACCCCTCCACTTT.

J is TRBJ2-5 and V is TRBV18; 10 nucleotides agree with TRBD2. With 6 bases clipped from V and 2 bases from J, the junction kept 6 bases outside the gene matches. The CDR3 covers 15 residues. The germline gives CDR1 KGHSH, CDR2 LQKENI. As DNA, the CDR3 is TGTGCCAGCTCGTTAACTAGCGGGATACAAGAGACCCAGTACTTC. Amino acids: CASSLTSGIQETQYF.

This rearrangement joins TRBV28 to TRBJ2-7, with 12 nucleotides matching TRBD2. CDR3 size: 14 residues. Germline CDR1 MDHEN, CDR2 SYDVKM. V shed 8 bases, J shed 2 bases, and the junction held 4 bases outside the gene matches. CDR3 coding DNA: TGTGCCAGCGATGCTAGCGGGGGGGCCTACGAGCAGTACTTC. It yields the protein CASDASGGAYEQYF.

This chain joins TRBV25-1 and TRBJ2-1; TRBD1 agrees at 7 bases. This CDR3 has 13 residues. Germline CDR1 MGHDK, CDR2 SYGVNS. V was clipped by 3 bases and J by 7 bases; unmatched bases: 3. CDR3 loop: CASSETGINEQFF. In nucleotides, the CDR3 is TGTGCCAGCAGTGAGACAGGGATTAATGAGCAGTTCTTC.

The V and J genes are TRBV25-1 and TRBJ2-1; 8 bases are a match to TRBD2. The CDR3 has 14 amino acids. With 8 bases clipped from V and 7 bases from J, the junction kept 10 bases outside the gene matches. Germline V CDR1 and CDR2: MGHDK, SYGVNS. The CDR3 bases are TGTGCCAGCGCATTAAGCGGGAGTAGGAATGAGCAGTTCTTC. Its translation is CASALSGSRNEQFF.

J is TRBJ1-2 and V is TRBV5-6; 7 positions match TRBD1. Per the germline V gene, CDR1 is SGHDT and CDR2 is YYEEEE. CDR3 length: 14 residues. The junction had 7 bases not matched to a gene; V was cut back by 4 bases and J by 4 bases. CDR3 DNA sequence: TGTGCCAGCAGCGTGGACAGGCGGGGCTATGGCTACACCTTC. It specifies CASSVDRRGYGYTF. Complete variable domain (other parts from reference TRBV5-6 and TRBJ1-2): DAGVTQSPTHLIKTRGQQVTLRCSPKSGHDTVSWYQQALGQGPQFIFQYYEEEERQRGNFPDRFSGHQFPNYSSELNVNALLLGDSALYLCASSVDRRGYGYTFGSGTRLTVV.

This chain links TRBV23-1 with TRBJ2-1; TRBD1 matches at 11 bases. TRBV23-1 is identified as an open reading frame with a role that is uncertain. CDR3 length equals 16 residues. Trimming removed 9 bases from V and 2 bases from J; junction bases left unmatched: 9. CDR3 amino acids: CARRTGGSRTYNEQFF. In DNA, the CDR3 is TGCGCCAGAAGGACAGGGGGCTCCAGGACCTACAATGAGCAGTTCTTC.

V gene TRBV29-1 combines with J gene TRBJ2-2, with D possibly TRBD1 on 6 matching bases. Deletions cut 6 bases from V and 5 bases from J, with 25 bases between. The germline gives CDR1 SQVTM, CDR2 ANQGSEA. The CDR3 spans 17 residues. CDR3 DNA sequence: TGCAGCGTATTTGTGGGGACCGGGACAACCATTACCGGGGAGCTGTTTTTT. This codes for CSVFVGTGTTITGELFF.

This chain uses TRBV5-4 with TRBJ1-1; D is unclear. The germline V gene has CDR1 SGHNT and CDR2 YYREEE (reference sequence). The length of the CDR3 is 14 residues. The V end lost 0 bases, the J end lost 2 bases, and 8 bases lay between the germline ends. The CDR3 loop reads CASSLVGVNTEAFF. The CDR3 DNA is TGTGCCAGCAGCTTGGTAGGAGTAAACACTGAAGCTTTCTTT.

This rearrangement joins TRBV28 to TRBJ1-5; D might be TRBD1 (6 bases). This CDR3 contains 13 residues. CDR1 is MDHEN, CDR2 SYDVKM, per germline. Trimming cost V 5 bases and J 8 bases, with 13 bases left between them. Here the CDR3 reads CASSIGTRKPQHF. The CDR3 DNA sequence: TGTGCCAGCAGTATCGGGACACGTAAGCCCCAGCATTTT.

V usage is TRBV7-9 and J usage is TRBJ2-2; possible D gene TRBD1, 5 bases. Deletions cut 2 bases from V and 1 base from J, with 11 bases between. Germline CDR1 SEHNR, CDR2 FQNEAQ (reference sequence). This CDR3 has 16 amino acids. The DNA for the CDR3 is TGTGCCAGCAGCTTAAGTAGGGGTGTGAACACCGGGGAGCTGTTTTTT. It specifies CASSLSRGVNTGELFF.